The rows below give T cell receptor beta chains drawn from one sample of a study of cytomegalovirus exposure and HLA in healthy donors. Data came from immunoSEQ multiplex PCR; TCRdb stores just in-frame clones and leaves some out. The top ten hold less than 3% of the sample, which has 140,000 or so clones, around 80% seen once. Input material: PBMCs. The receptor source for this set is a woman aged 25 to 45 in good health and CMV-seronegative. The CDR3 runs from the conserved cysteine through the conserved F or W. D genes are given only for firm matches. Part of the rows lack a size; the others show once, few, many or a class for expanded clones.

abundance,j_gene,d_gene,v_gene,CDR3nt,CDR3aa
.,TRBJ1-1,TRBD1,TRBV19,TGTGCCAGTATGTGGTCAGGGGGCATGAACACTGAAGCTTTCTTT,CASMWSGGMNTEAFF
.,TRBJ2-1,TRBD2,TRBV29-1,TGCAGCGTTGGTGACGGGGGGTACAATGAGCAGTTCTTC,CSVGDGGYNEQFF
few,TRBJ1-5,.,TRBV2,TGTGCCAGCAGCGACCCGACGGCGGGGTTCGATCAGCCCCAGCATTTT,CASSDPTAGFDQPQHF
.,TRBJ1-2,.,TRBV11-2,TGTGCCAGCAGCCAGACCCAGGGAGGTTTCGGTGTAGGTGGCTACACCTTC,CASSQTQGGFGVGGYTF
.,TRBJ2-1,.,TRBV2,TGTGCCAGCAGTAGAAGGACGGGATACAATGAGCAGTTCTTC,CASSRRTGYNEQFF
once,TRBJ2-7,.,TRBV6-6,TGTGCCAGCATGAGGCAGATAAATTACGAGCAGTACTTC,CASMRQINYEQYF
once,TRBJ2-1,TRBD2,TRBV27,TGTGCCAGCAGTTCGCTAAGGACTAGCGGGAGTGAGCAGTTCTTC,CASSSLRTSGSEQFF
.,TRBJ2-1,TRBD1,TRBV10-1,TGCGCCAGCAGTGAGTCGGGACAGGGGTACAATGAGCAGTTCTTC,CASSESGQGYNEQFF
.,TRBJ1-2,.,TRBV27,TGTGCCAGCAGTTTTTTACGGGGTTCCGATGTTGTCTACACCTTC,CASSFLRGSDVVYTF
.,TRBJ2-7,.,TRBV10-1,TGCGCCAGCAGTGAGGGTGGGACACCAACCTACGAGCAGTACTTC,CASSEGGTPTYEQYF
.,TRBJ1-2,.,TRBV5-1,TGCGCCAGCAGCCGAACAGCGGCGGGGAATGGCTACACCTTC,CASSRTAAGNGYTF
.,TRBJ2-1,TRBD2,TRBV18,TGTGCCAGCTCACCGGGACTAGCGGGGGCCAAGGAGCAGTTCTTC,CASSPGLAGAKEQFF
.,TRBJ2-1,TRBD2,TRBV28,TGTGCCAGCAGTCCGTTCCGAGCGGGGGGGGACAATGAGCAGTTCTTC,CASSPFRAGGDNEQFF
.,TRBJ2-3,TRBD2,TRBV5-4,TGTGCCACTTCACCCCGCCTAGCGGGGGGCACAGATACGCAGTATTTT,CATSPRLAGGTDTQYF
.,TRBJ2-7,TRBD1,TRBV7-9,TGTGCCAGCAACAAACAGGGGCCCCACTACGAGCAGTACTTC,CASNKQGPHYEQYF
.,TRBJ2-5,TRBD1,TRBV5-6,TGTGCCAGCAGCGGTTGGACAGGGGAGTACCAAGAGACCCAGTACTTC,CASSGWTGEYQETQYF
.,TRBJ2-5,.,TRBV7-3,TGTGCCAGCAGCTTAGGGGGGGACAGGATGTCGGAGACCCAGTACTTC,CASSLGGDRMSETQYF
.,TRBJ1-2,.,TRBV7-2,TGTGCCAGCAGCGAAGGGACTGAGAATGGCTACACCTTC,CASSEGTENGYTF
once,TRBJ2-6,.,TRBV4-1,TGCGCCAGCAGCCGCAGGGTCCCTGGGGCCAACGTCCTGACTTTC,CASSRRVPGANVLTF
.,TRBJ2-2,.,TRBV11-1,TGTGCCAGCAGCTCCTACAGGGGGGGCGGGGAGCTGTTTTTT,CASSSYRGGGELFF
.,TRBJ1-4,.,TRBV21-1,TGTGCCAGCAGCACACCTCGGGGGGGCAGGGCCGACGAAAAACTGTTTTTT,CASSTPRGGRADEKLFF
.,TRBJ2-1,TRBD2,TRBV18,TGTGCCAGCTCACCACGGACTAGCGGAGGCTACAATGAGCAGTTCTTC,CASSPRTSGGYNEQFF
few,TRBJ2-3,TRBD1,TRBV27,TGTGCCAGCAGTCTCGACAGGGGCACAGATACGCAGTATTTT,CASSLDRGTDTQYF
.,TRBJ2-7,TRBD1,TRBV14,TGTGCCAGCAGCAAAATCGGGACAGTCTACGAGCAGTACTTC,CASSKIGTVYEQYF
.,TRBJ1-4,TRBD1,TRBV5-4,TGTGCCACATCGACAGGGGATGAAAAACTGTTTTTT,CATSTGDEKLFF
.,TRBJ2-7,.,TRBV30,TGTGCCTGGAGTGTAAGCGGCTACGAGCAGTACTTC,CAWSVSGYEQYF